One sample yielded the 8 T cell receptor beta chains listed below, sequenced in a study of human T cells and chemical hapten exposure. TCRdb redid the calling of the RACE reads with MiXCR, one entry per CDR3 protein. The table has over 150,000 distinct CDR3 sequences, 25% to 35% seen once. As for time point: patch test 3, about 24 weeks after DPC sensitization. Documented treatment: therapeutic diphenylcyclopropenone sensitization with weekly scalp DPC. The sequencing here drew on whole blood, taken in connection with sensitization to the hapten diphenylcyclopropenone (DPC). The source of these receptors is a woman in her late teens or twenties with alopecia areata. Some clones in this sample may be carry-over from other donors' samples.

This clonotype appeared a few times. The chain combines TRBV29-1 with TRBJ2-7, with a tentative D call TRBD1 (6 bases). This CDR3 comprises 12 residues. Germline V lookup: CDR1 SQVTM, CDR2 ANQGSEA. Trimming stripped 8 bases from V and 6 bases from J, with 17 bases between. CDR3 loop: CSTLVQGREQYF. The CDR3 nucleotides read TGCAGCACCCTCGTACAGGGCCGCGAGCAGTACTTC.

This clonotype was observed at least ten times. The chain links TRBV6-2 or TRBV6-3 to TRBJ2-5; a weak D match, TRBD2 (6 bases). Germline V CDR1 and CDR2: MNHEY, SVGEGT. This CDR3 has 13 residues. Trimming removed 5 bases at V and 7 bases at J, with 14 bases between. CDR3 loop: CASSRTIGGTQYF. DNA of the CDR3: TGTGCCAGCAGTCGGACTATCGGGGGGACCCAGTACTTC.

CDR3: CASSLVGGTLLGTQYF. CDR3 sequence (DNA): TGCGCCAGCAGCTTGGTGGGGGGGACCCTCCTAGGTACGCAGTATTTT. The chain employs TRBV5-1 and TRBJ2-3, with 7 bases that match TRBD2. The germline gives CDR1 SGHRS, CDR2 YFSETQ. The trim removed 0 bases at V and 8 bases at J, leaving 12 bases unmatched. The CDR3 consists of 16 residues.

CDR3 bases: TGTGCCAGCGGTCGGATAGATACGCAGTATTTT. As protein: CASGRIDTQYF. The gene calls are TRBV12-3 or TRBV12-4 and TRBJ2-3; D uncertain. The CDR3 extends over 11 amino acids. Trimming cost V 8 bases and J 5 bases, with 8 bases left between them.

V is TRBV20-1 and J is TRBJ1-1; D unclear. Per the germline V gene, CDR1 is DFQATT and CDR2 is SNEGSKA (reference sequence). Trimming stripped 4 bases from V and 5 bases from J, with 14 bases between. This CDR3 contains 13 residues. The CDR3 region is CSATQTPRTEAFF. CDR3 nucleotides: TGCAGTGCTACCCAGACTCCCAGGACTGAAGCTTTCTTT.

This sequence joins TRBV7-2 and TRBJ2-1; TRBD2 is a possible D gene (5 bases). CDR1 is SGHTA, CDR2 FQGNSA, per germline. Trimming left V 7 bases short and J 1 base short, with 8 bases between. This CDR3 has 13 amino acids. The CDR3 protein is CASTRESYNEQFF. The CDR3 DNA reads TGTGCCAGCACCCGGGAATCCTACAATGAGCAGTTCTTC. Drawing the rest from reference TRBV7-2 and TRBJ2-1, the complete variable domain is GAGVSQSPSNKVTEKGKDVELRCDPISGHTALYWYRQSLGQGLEFLIYFQGNSAPDKSGLPSDRFSAERTGGSVSTLTIQRTQQEDSAVYLCASTRESYNEQFFGPGTRLTVL.

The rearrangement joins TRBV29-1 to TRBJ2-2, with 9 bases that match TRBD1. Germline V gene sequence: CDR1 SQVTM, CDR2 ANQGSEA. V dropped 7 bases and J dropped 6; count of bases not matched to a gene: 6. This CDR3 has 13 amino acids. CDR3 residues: CSAADRGAGELFF. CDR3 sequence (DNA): TGCAGCGCGGCTGACAGGGGGGCCGGGGAGCTGTTTTTT.

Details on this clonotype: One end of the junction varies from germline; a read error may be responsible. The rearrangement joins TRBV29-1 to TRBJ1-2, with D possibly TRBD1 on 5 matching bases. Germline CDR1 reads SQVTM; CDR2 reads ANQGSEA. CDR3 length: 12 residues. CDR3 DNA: TGCAGCGTGGAAGCAGGGTTCTATGGCTACACCTTC. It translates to CSVEAGFYGYTF.